The 10 T cell receptor beta chains below all came from one sample that was sequenced in a study of cytomegalovirus exposure and HLA in healthy donors. This PCR relied on a set of 60 Vbeta primers and 13 Jbeta primers. Assay: immunoSEQ multiplex PCR; the TCRdb copy retains only in-frame clones and omits some. This sample yields some 170,000 clones, of which just over 75% are seen a single time; 3% to 4.5% belongs to the top ten. The sample comprised PBMCs. Every receptor here comes from an older woman in good health and CMV-seropositive.

This rearrangement joins TRBV4-2 to TRBJ2-7; no firm D call. The V gene's germline CDR1 is LGHNA and CDR2 YNFKEQ. V was pared by 0 bases and J by 4 bases, with 10 bases between. The CDR3 has 14 amino acids. The CDR3 region is CASSQDRRSYEQYF. For the CDR3, the DNA is TGTGCCAGCAGCCAAGATCGTCGGTCTTACGAGCAGTACTTC.

The gene calls are TRBV4-3 and TRBJ2-2, with 10 bases that match TRBD1. With 0 bases clipped from V and 4 bases from J, the junction kept 11 bases outside the gene matches. This CDR3 is 19 amino acids long. CDR1 and CDR2 (germline): LGHNA, YSLEER. DNA for the CDR3: TGCGCCAGCAGCCAAGACTTGACAGGGGGCATCGGGGGCACCGGGGAGCTGTTTTTT. Translating it yields CASSQDLTGGIGGTGELFF.

This clone was detected a few times. J is TRBJ2-7 and V is TRBV28; 8 bases map to TRBD2. The CDR3 spans 14 residues. CDR1 and CDR2 from the germline V gene are MDHEN and SYDVKM. V was pared by 8 bases and J by 7 bases, with 13 bases of the junction left unmatched. The CDR3 spells CASRPGLGGGEQYF. CDR3 nucleotide sequence: TGTGCCAGCCGGCCGGGACTAGGGGGTGGAGAGCAGTACTTC.

This chain connects TRBV28 to TRBJ1-2; 11 bases are a match to TRBD1. The germline CDR1 and CDR2 sequences are MDHEN and SYDVKM. The CDR3 runs to 12 residues. With 8 bases clipped from V and 7 bases from J, the junction kept 3 bases outside the gene matches. This chain's CDR3 is CASGTGGFGYTF. CDR3 sequence (DNA): TGTGCCAGCGGGACAGGGGGATTTGGCTACACCTTC.

This clone occurred once. The V call is TRBV5-5, the J call TRBJ1-5, with D possibly TRBD1 on 6 matching bases. Trimming took 1 base from V and 5 from J, leaving 10 bases between them. The CDR3 covers 14 residues. Germline V gene data show CDR1 as SGHKS and CDR2 as YYEKEE (reference sequence). The CDR3 DNA sequence: TGTGCCAGCAGCTTGCGGGGGGGCGATCAGCCCCAGCATTTT. Its translation is CASSLRGGDQPQHF.

The chain uses TRBV10-3 and TRBJ2-7; D is perhaps TRBD1 (6 bases). The germline V gene encodes CDR1 ENHRY and CDR2 SYGVKD. CDR3 length: 14 residues. V was clipped by 7 bases and J by 0 bases, with 13 bases between them. The CDR3: CAITPKGDSYEQYF. In nucleotides, the CDR3 is TGTGCCATCACGCCCAAGGGGGACTCCTACGAGCAGTACTTC.

The V gene is TRBV6-5, the J gene TRBJ2-7; D gene unclear. V was shortened by 9 bases and J by 8 bases, with 5 bases between the two germline ends. The germline gives CDR1 MNHEY, CDR2 SVGAGI. This CDR3 contains 8 residues. CDR3 nucleotides: TGTGCCAGAAATAAGCAGTACTTC. It yields the protein CARNKQYF.

The chain links TRBV27 to TRBJ2-3; 9 bases fit TRBD2. V was pared by 4 bases and J by 2 bases, with 4 bases of the junction left unmatched. The CDR3 is made up of 15 amino acids. Germline-derived CDR1 and CDR2 are MNHEY and SMNVEV (reference sequence). In DNA, the CDR3 is TGTGCCAGCAGTTATCGGACTAGCGTCACAGATACGCAGTATTTT. This encodes CASSYRTSVTDTQYF.

V usage is TRBV6-6 and J usage is TRBJ2-3, with D tentatively TRBD2 (6 bases). Germline CDR1 and CDR2: MNHNY and SVGAGI (reference sequence). This CDR3 is 15 amino acids long. The germline V and J ends were trimmed by 8 bases and 3 bases, with 18 bases remaining between them. The CDR3 coding sequence is TGTGCCAGCCTAGATTGGGGAGGAAGTACAGATACGCAGTATTTT. Its translation is CASLDWGGSTDTQYF.

This chain joins TRBV11-2 and TRBJ1-2, with unresolved D. This CDR3 spans 11 amino acids. Germline loops: CDR1 SGHAT, CDR2 FQNNGV. Trimming pared 4 bases from V and 5 bases from J, leaving 5 bases between. The DNA of the CDR3 is TGTGCCAGCAGCTGGAGTTATGGCTACACCTTC. Amino acids: CASSWSYGYTF.